The 14 T cell receptor beta chains presented below share a single source sample, sequenced in a study of regulatory T cells in long-lasting Graves disease (dated by TCRdb to 2020 to 2023). According to the study, the label for this sample's time point signals: newly diagnosed GD, antithyroid drugs for less than 3 months. RNA was extracted from PBMCs in TRIzol for both TCR sequencing and RNA sequencing. The library came from multiplex PCR. Sequencing instrument: Illumina HiSeq 4000. To build TCR beta libraries, CDR3 regions were amplified by Arm-PCR using iRepertoire HTBI primers. TCRdb ran its own pipeline on the public reads, namely fastp trimming at Q25 and MiXCR clone calling, and kept in-frame beta chains. Rows with one shared CDR3 protein collapse into an entry with the most common genes and DNA. Present in this sample are 400,000 to 550,000 distinct CDR3 sequences, approximately 15% of which were seen just once. The top ten clonotypes cover roughly a sixth of the sample.

These same data were also listed under a study on T cells in Graves' hyperthyroidism and ophthalmopathy.

The sample consisted of peripheral blood mononuclear cells (PBMCs), taken at new diagnosis, from a patient treated with antithyroid drugs. The origin of the receptors is a woman in her thirties with Graves disease. Donor details come from another sample of the same person, matched by shared clones.

This clonotype was seen a few times. The J gene is TRBJ1-5, the V gene TRBV6-1, with D tentatively TRBD1 (6 bases). The CDR3 extends over 17 amino acids. CDR1 is MNHNS and CDR2 is SASEGT in the germline V gene. Between the trimmed V and J ends, which lost 4 bases and 0 bases, there was a span of 16 bases. The CDR3 DNA is TGTGCCAGCAGTGCTGGAGGGGGACACTATAGCAATCAGCCCCAGCATTTT. Its protein is CASSAGGGHYSNQPQHF.

This clonotype has only a few counts. The chain links TRBV24-1 to TRBJ2-6; D gene ambiguous. The CDR3 runs 19 residues. The V and J ends lost 2 bases and 0 bases respectively, with 16 bases between them. Germline V lookup: CDR1 KGHDR, CDR2 SFDVKD. The CDR3 protein is CATSDYSPQDGSGANVLTF. As DNA, the CDR3 is TGTGCCACCAGTGATTACTCCCCCCAAGACGGCTCTGGGGCCAACGTCCTGACTTTC.

V gene TRBV9 combines with J gene TRBJ1-1; the match to TRBD1 covers 7 bases. Trimming took 0 bases from V and 8 from J; bases not matched to a gene: 4. CDR3 length equals 13 residues. Germline V gene lookup returns CDR1 SGDLS and CDR2 YYNGEE. CDR3 bases: TGTGCCAGCAGCGTAGGGGCAGGGGGGGAAGCTTTCTTT. Translation gives CASSVGAGGEAFF. Based on the CDR3 plus reference TRBV9 and TRBJ1-1, the full variable domain is DSGVTQTPKHLITATGQRVTLRCSPRSGDLSVYWYQQSLDQGLQFLIQYYNGEERAKGNILERFSAQQFPDLHSELNLSSLELGDSALYFCASSVGAGGEAFFGQGTRLTVV.

This clonotype was counted at least ten times. The CDR3 sequence: CASSADRGLYNEQFF. CDR3 nucleotides: TGTGCCAGCAGCGCCGACAGGGGGTTATACAATGAGCAGTTCTTC. V and J are TRBV14 and TRBJ2-1; 9 bases are a match to TRBD1. This CDR3 has 15 amino acids. Germline CDR1 SGHDN, CDR2 FVKESK. J gave up 4 bases and V 5 bases, and 6 bases lay outside the gene matches.

The chain joins TRBV5-1 to TRBJ2-1; 13 bases are a match to TRBD2. Trimming took 4 bases from V and 3 from J; bases not matched to a gene: 10. This CDR3 region has 18 residues. Germline values: CDR1 SGHRS, CDR2 YFSETQ. The CDR3 is CASSTWFGTSGNYNEQFF. CDR3 DNA sequence: TGCGCCAGCAGCACATGGTTCGGGACTAGCGGGAACTACAATGAGCAGTTCTTC.

This clonotype was observed at least ten times. The rearrangement links TRBV14 to TRBJ2-1; D uncertain. The CDR3 is 12 amino acids. CDR1 and CDR2 from the germline V gene are SGHDN and FVKESK. The V end lost 2 bases, the J end lost 9 bases, and 8 bases lay between the germline ends. In DNA, the CDR3 is TGTGCCAGCAGCCAAAGCCGGATTGAGCAGTTCTTC. Translated, it gives CASSQSRIEQFF. Full variable domain (missing parts from reference TRBV14 and TRBJ2-1): EAGVTQFPSHSVIEKGQTVTLRCDPISGHDNLYWYRRVMGKEIKFLLHFVKESKQDESGMPNNRFLAERTGGTYSTLKVQPAELEDSGVYFCASSQSRIEQFFGPGTRLTVL.

This clonotype has more than one count but fewer than ten. This rearrangement joins TRBV6-1 to TRBJ1-4, with a possible D match to TRBD1 (5 bases). CDR1 and CDR2 (germline): MNHNS, SASEGT. This CDR3 spans 14 amino acids. Trimming cost V 10 bases and J 1 base, with 13 bases left between them. The CDR3 DNA is TGTGCCACCCGCCCCGGGGGAACTAATGAAAAACTGTTTTTT. Translated: CATRPGGTNEKLFF.

This clonotype showed up many times. The V and J genes are TRBV28 and TRBJ2-3; 13 bases match TRBD2. The V and J ends lost 3 bases and 3 bases, in that order; junction bases with no gene match: 6. Per germline, CDR1 MDHEN and CDR2 SYDVKM. The CDR3 spans 17 residues. The CDR3 region has the DNA TGTGCCAGCAGTTTTGCAGGACTAGCGGGAGTTACAGATACGCAGTATTTT. Translating gives CASSFAGLAGVTDTQYF.

This clonotype was counted ten times or more. The chain is built from TRBV28 and TRBJ2-5, with 7 bases matching TRBD1. The trim removed 6 bases at V and 10 bases at J, leaving 11 bases unmatched. Germline V gives CDR1 MDHEN, CDR2 SYDVKM. The length of the CDR3 is 13 residues. The DNA for the CDR3 is TGTGCCAGCAGCCACTACCTGGACAGGAACCAGTACTTC. Its protein product is CASSHYLDRNQYF.

This clonotype was recorded a few times. The chain links TRBV6-5 to TRBJ1-1; the D gene is possibly TRBD1 (6 bases). The CDR3 covers 15 residues. CDR1 MNHEY and CDR2 SVGAGI come from the germline V gene. V gave up 0 bases and J gave up 4 bases, with 12 bases separating them. The DNA for the CDR3 is TGTGCCAGCAGTTACTCGATACAGGGAACCACTGAAGCTTTCTTT. It codes for CASSYSIQGTTEAFF.

This clonotype was seen at least ten times. The chain employs TRBV30 and TRBJ1-1, with 11 bases matching TRBD1. Trimming cost V 4 bases and J 7 bases; bases outside gene matches: 5. This CDR3 has 13 amino acids. CDR1 GTSNPN and CDR2 SVGIG come from the germline V gene (reference sequence). CDR3 sequence: CAWTGQGGSEAFF. Here the CDR3 DNA reads TGTGCCTGGACGGGACAGGGGGGGAGTGAAGCTTTCTTT.

This clonotype has ten or more counts. The chain joins TRBV12-3 or TRBV12-4 to TRBJ2-5; D is possibly TRBD1 or TRBD2 (5 bases each). The ends were cut back, 6 bases at V and 7 bases at J, with 12 bases in the middle. The CDR3 has 12 amino acids. Written as DNA, the CDR3 is TGTGCCAGCAGGGGACGGAACCCGACCCAGTACTTC. This translates into CASRGRNPTQYF.

This chain joins TRBV2 and TRBJ1-4; 9 positions agree with TRBD1. Looked up from germline, CDR1 is SNHLY and CDR2 is FYNNEI. The CDR3 has 13 amino acids. The junction had 6 bases not matched to a gene; V was cut back by 3 bases and J by 13 bases. The CDR3 bases are TGTGCCAGCAGTGATACTCCGGGACAGGGACTGTTTTTT. It yields the protein CASSDTPGQGLFF.

This clonotype has more than one count but fewer than ten. This chain links TRBV27 with TRBJ1-6; possible D gene TRBD1, 6 bases. The CDR3 contains 13 residues. Germline loops: CDR1 MNHEY, CDR2 SMNVEV (reference sequence). Trimming left V 8 bases short and J 4 bases short, with 9 bases between. CDR3 sequence reads: CASRQGYNSPLHF. In DNA, the CDR3 is TGTGCCAGCCGTCAGGGGTATAATTCACCCCTCCACTTT.